The clone carrying this TCR beta chain was observed a few times. The antigen remains unidentified. The source of the sample is a study of molecular identifiers for immune sequencing clone quantification. Study results and limitations: Clones carrying above 20 RNA copies accounted for over 99% of effector molecules, under 1% in naive cells.

Preparation of the bulk TCR libraries relied on previously described methods and listed TCR primers. A single record per CDR3 protein comes from TCRdb applying MiXCR to the PCR reads. The sample lists approximately 500,000 distinct CDR3 sequences, under 30% occurring once. The germline V gene encodes CDR1 SGHAT and CDR2 FQNNGV. J gave up 2 bases and V 1 base, and 17 bases lay outside the gene matches. The CDR3 totals 19 residues. V and J are TRBV11-2 and TRBJ2-7; 7 positions agree with TRBD1. The sample was naive CD8+ T cells from blood, with Jurkat cell RNA spiked in. Noted subset: FACS-sorted CD8+CD4-CCR7+CD45RA+ naive T cells. The TCR originated in a human donor in good health. Some libraries in this study had Jurkat cell RNA spiked in. CDR3 residues: CASSLALTLGQRKTYEQYF. As DNA, the CDR3 is TGTGCCAGCAGCTTAGCGTTAACCCTGGGACAGCGCAAAACCTACGAGCAGTACTTC.